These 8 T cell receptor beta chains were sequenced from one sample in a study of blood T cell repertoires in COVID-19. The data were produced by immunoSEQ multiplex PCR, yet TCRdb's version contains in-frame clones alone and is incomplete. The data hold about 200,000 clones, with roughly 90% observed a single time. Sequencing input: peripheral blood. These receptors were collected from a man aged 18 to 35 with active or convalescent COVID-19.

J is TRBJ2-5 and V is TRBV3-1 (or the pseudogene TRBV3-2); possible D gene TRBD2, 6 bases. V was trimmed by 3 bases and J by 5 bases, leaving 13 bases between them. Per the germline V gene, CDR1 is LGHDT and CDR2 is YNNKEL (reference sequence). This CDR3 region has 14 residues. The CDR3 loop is CASSHYGGVETQYF. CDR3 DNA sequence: TGTGCCAGCAGCCACTACGGGGGAGTCGAGACCCAGTACTTC.

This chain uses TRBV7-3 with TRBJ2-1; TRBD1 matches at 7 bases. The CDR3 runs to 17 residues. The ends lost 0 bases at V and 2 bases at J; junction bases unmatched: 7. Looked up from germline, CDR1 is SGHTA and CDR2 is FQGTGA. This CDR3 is CASSLTIRDSPYNEQFF. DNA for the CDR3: TGTGCCAGCAGCTTAACGATAAGGGACAGCCCCTACAATGAGCAGTTCTTC.

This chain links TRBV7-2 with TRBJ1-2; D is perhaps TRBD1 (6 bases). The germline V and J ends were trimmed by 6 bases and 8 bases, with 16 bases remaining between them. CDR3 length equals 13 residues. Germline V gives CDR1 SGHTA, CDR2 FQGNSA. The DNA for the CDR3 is TGTGCCAGCAGTTATGACAGGCAGAGGGGCTACACCTTC. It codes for CASSYDRQRGYTF.

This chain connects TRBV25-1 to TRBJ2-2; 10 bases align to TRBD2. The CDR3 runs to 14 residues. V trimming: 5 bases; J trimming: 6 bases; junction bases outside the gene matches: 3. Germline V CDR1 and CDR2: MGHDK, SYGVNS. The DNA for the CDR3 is TGTGCCAGCAGTCGCCTAGCGGGAGCCGGGGAGCTGTTTTTT. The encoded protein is CASSRLAGAGELFF. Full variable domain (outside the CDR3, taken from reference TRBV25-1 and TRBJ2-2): EADIYQTPRYLVIGTGKKITLECSQTMGHDKMYWYQQDPGMELHLIHYSYGVNSTEKGDLSSESTVSRIRTEHFPLTLESARPSHTSQYLCASSRLAGAGELFFGEGSRLTVL.

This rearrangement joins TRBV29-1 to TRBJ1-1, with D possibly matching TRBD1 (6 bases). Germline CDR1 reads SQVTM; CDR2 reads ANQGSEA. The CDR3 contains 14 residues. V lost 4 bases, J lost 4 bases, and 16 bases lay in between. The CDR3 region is CSVGVQGLGTEAFF. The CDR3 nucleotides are TGCAGCGTTGGCGTACAGGGTTTGGGCACTGAAGCTTTCTTT.

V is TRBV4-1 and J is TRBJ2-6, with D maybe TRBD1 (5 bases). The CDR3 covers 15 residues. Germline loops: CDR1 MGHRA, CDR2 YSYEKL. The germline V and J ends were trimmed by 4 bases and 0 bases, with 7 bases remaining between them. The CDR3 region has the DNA TGCGCCAGCAGCCGAACAGGCTCTGGGGCCAACGTCCTGACTTTC. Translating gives CASSRTGSGANVLTF.

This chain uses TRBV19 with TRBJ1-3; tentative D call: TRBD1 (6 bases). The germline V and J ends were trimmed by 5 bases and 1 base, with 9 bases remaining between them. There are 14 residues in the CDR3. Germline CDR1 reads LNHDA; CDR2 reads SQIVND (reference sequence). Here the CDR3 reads CASSAGQSGNTIYF. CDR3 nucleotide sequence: TGTGCCAGTAGTGCCGGACAGTCTGGAAACACCATATATTTT.

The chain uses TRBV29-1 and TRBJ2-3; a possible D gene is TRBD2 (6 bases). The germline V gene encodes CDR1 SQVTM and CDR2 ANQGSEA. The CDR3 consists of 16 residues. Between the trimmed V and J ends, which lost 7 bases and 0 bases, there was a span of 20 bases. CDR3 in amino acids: CSGEGIGGTSTDTQYF. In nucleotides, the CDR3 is TGCAGCGGCGAGGGGATCGGCGGGACTAGCACAGATACGCAGTATTTT.